This T cell receptor (beta chain) originates from a study of cytomegalovirus exposure and HLA in healthy donors. General study points: Three chains linked to CMV were shown in vitro to be specific for CMV antigens. Sequences of the TCR beta chain were said to predict the HLA-A and HLA-B alleles of most subjects accurately.

Trimming left V 1 base short and J 0 bases short, with 7 bases between. The length of the CDR3 is 15 residues. Germline V CDR1 and CDR2: SGHVS, FQNEAQ. Primers: 60 Vbeta forward and 13 Jbeta reverse. Sequencing used immunoSEQ multiplex PCR; TCRdb keeps in-frame clones, though not all of them. Of tens of thousands of clones in the sample, 70% to 85% are singletons; the top ten hold more than 9%. With respect to this clone: Its cognate antigen is unknown.

Sequenced input: PBMCs. This chain joins TRBV7-8 and TRBJ2-1; unclear D gene. The source of this sequence is a woman aged 18-35 years in good health and CMV-seropositive. The CDR3 here is CASSLDLGSYNEQFF. The CDR3 region has the DNA TGTGCCAGCAGCTTAGATCTCGGCTCCTACAATGAGCAGTTCTTC. Supplemented by reference TRBV7-8 and TRBJ2-1, the full variable domain reads GAGVSQSPRYKVAKRGQDVALRCDPISGHVSLFWYQQALGQGPEFLTYFQNEAQLDKSGLPSDRFFAERPEGSVSTLKIQRTQQEDSAVYLCASSLDLGSYNEQFFGPGTRLTVL.